This is a list of T cell receptor beta chains from one sample in a study of blood T cell repertoires in COVID-19. Assay: immunoSEQ multiplex PCR; the TCRdb copy retains only in-frame clones and omits some. The sample lists approximately 260,000 clones; 84% were seen once. Material: peripheral blood. The origin of the receptors is a human donor in a cohort sampled during active COVID-19. Both conserved end residues are part of each CDR3. D genes are given only for firm matches. Clone size is given for some rows only: seen once, a few or many times, or a class if the clone is expanded.

len	j_gene	v_gene	d_gene	abundance	CDR3aa	CDR3nt
14	TRBJ1-5	TRBV19	TRBD1	few	CASRQGAGNQPQHF	TGTGCCAGTAGACAGGGGGCTGGCAATCAGCCCCAGCATTTT
17	TRBJ2-5	TRBV5-1	-	-	CASSSGGGAGSQETQYF	TGCGCCAGCAGCTCCGGTGGGGGGGCTGGAAGTCAAGAGACCCAGTACTTC
15	TRBJ1-2	TRBV7-8	-	-	CASSLARQGTYGYTF	TGTGCCAGCAGCTTGGCGCGGCAGGGGACCTATGGCTACACCTTC
16	TRBJ2-5	TRBV24-1	TRBD2	-	CATSRTSSGGAQTQYF	TGTGCCACCAGCCGCACGTCTAGCGGGGGGGCCCAGACCCAGTACTTC
13	TRBJ2-1	TRBV6-5	TRBD2	-	CASSWGGYNEQFF	TGTGCCAGCAGTTGGGGGGGGTACAATGAGCAGTTCTTC
12	TRBJ2-7	TRBV7-9	-	-	CASSGASQEQYF	TGTGCCAGCAGCGGAGCCAGTCAAGAGCAGTACTTC
17	TRBJ1-5	TRBV7-9	TRBD1	few	CASSFTRTGASNQPQHF	TGTGCCAGCAGCTTTACAAGGACAGGGGCTAGCAATCAGCCCCAGCATTTT
13	TRBJ2-7	TRBV12-3/TRBV12-4	TRBD1	-	CASTQTGVWRQYF	TGTGCCAGCACCCAAACAGGGGTATGGCGGCAGTACTTC
14	TRBJ2-1	TRBV29-1	-	-	CSVGQTTTYNEQFF	TGCAGCGTTGGACAGACAACTACCTACAATGAGCAGTTCTTC
12	TRBJ1-2	TRBV4-2	-	-	CASSQVRDGYTF	TGTGCCAGCAGCCAAGTCAGGGATGGCTACACCTTC
16	TRBJ2-2	TRBV11-3	TRBD1	-	CASSKPGTGYTGELFF	TGTGCCAGCAGCAAGCCCGGGACAGGGTACACCGGGGAGCTGTTTTTT
14	TRBJ2-3	TRBV19	TRBD1	-	CASSNQGAVHTQYF	TGTGCCAGTAGTAATCAGGGGGCGGTGCATACGCAGTATTTT
14	TRBJ2-3	TRBV11-2	TRBD1	-	CASRIPGQGNVQYF	TGTGCCAGCAGGATCCCGGGACAGGGGAATGTGCAGTATTTT
13	TRBJ2-2	TRBV28	-	-	CASRDSSTGELFF	TGTGCCAGCAGGGACAGCTCCACCGGGGAGCTGTTTTTT
16	TRBJ2-5	TRBV5-1	TRBD2	-	CASSPAGTSGRETQYF	TGCGCCAGCAGCCCTGCGGGGACTAGCGGGCGGGAGACCCAGTACTTC
15	TRBJ2-1	TRBV5-1	TRBD2	few	CASSSGLAGSNEQFF	TGCGCCAGCAGCTCAGGACTAGCGGGATCCAATGAGCAGTTCTTC
16	TRBJ2-7	TRBV7-2	TRBD2	-	CASSTQTSGFSYEQYF	TGTGCCAGCAGCACCCAAACTAGCGGGTTTTCCTACGAGCAGTACTTC
13	TRBJ1-2	TRBV6-5	TRBD1	-	CASRGQGPNGYTF	TGTGCCAGCAGAGGACAGGGCCCTAATGGCTACACCTTC
17	TRBJ1-5	TRBV11-3	TRBD1	few	CASSSIKDREYGQPQHF	TGTGCCAGCAGCTCAATAAAGGACAGGGAATACGGTCAGCCCCAGCATTTT
16	TRBJ2-1	TRBV18	TRBD1	-	CASSPPGQGARNEQFF	TGTGCCAGCTCACCACCCGGACAGGGGGCGCGTAATGAGCAGTTCTTC
13	TRBJ1-1	TRBV6-5	-	once	CASKGGGSTEAFF	TGTGCCAGCAAAGGGGGAGGGAGCACTGAAGCTTTCTTT
14	TRBJ1-5	TRBV19	TRBD1	-	CASSIDRGDQPQHF	TGTGCCAGTAGTATTGACAGGGGAGACCAGCCCCAGCATTTT
15	TRBJ2-7	TRBV7-9	TRBD1	-	CASNDGTEVLYEQYF	TGTGCCAGCAATGACGGGACAGAAGTCCTTTACGAGCAGTACTTC
14	TRBJ2-5	TRBV7-7	-	-	CASSSQGIGETQYF	TGTGCTAGCAGCTCCCAGGGAATAGGAGAGACCCAGTACTTC
14	TRBJ2-7	TRBV27	-	-	CASRQTRYSYEQYF	TGTGCCAGCAGGCAGACTAGATACTCCTACGAGCAGTACTTC
20	TRBJ2-1	TRBV7-8	TRBD2	-	CASSLRTSGRGGSSYNEQFF	TGTGCCAGCAGCTTAAGGACTAGCGGGAGGGGGGGCAGCTCCTACAATGAGCAGTTCTTC
16	TRBJ2-1	TRBV7-2	TRBD2	-	CASSLSRAGGNNEQFF	TGTGCCAGCAGCTTATCGAGAGCGGGGGGCAACAATGAGCAGTTCTTC
18	TRBJ2-5	TRBV4-2	TRBD2	-	CASSQELRVAGGEETQYF	TGTGCCAGCAGCCAAGAATTGAGAGTAGCGGGGGGGGAAGAGACCCAGTACTTC
15	TRBJ2-6	TRBV7-2	TRBD2	once	CASSPGGSGANVLTF	TGTGCCAGCAGCCCGGGGGGGTCTGGGGCCAACGTCCTGACTTTC
15	TRBJ2-7	TRBV25-1	-	few	CASSDGQRMTYEQYF	TGTGCCAGCAGTGACGGGCAGCGGATGACCTACGAGCAGTACTTC
14	TRBJ2-5	TRBV15	TRBD1	-	CATSRDPQGATQYF	TGTGCCACCAGCAGAGACCCTCAGGGGGCGACCCAGTACTTC
15	TRBJ2-1	TRBV12-5	-	few	CASVRSGAASNEQFF	TGTGCTAGTGTCCGCTCGGGAGCGGCATCCAATGAGCAGTTCTTC
15	TRBJ1-5	TRBV4-1	TRBD1	few	CASSPQGGSNQPQHF	TGCGCCAGCAGCCCTCAAGGGGGCTCCAATCAGCCCCAGCATTTT
18	TRBJ2-3	TRBV3-1/TRBV3-2	TRBD2	few	CASSQSTSGALSTDTQYF	TGTGCCAGCAGCCAATCAACTAGCGGGGCGCTTAGCACAGATACGCAGTATTTT
17	TRBJ2-7	TRBV5-1	-	-	CASSLYRDTVSSYEQYF	TGCGCCAGCAGCTTGTACCGGGACACTGTAAGCTCCTACGAGCAGTACTTC
14	TRBJ1-3	TRBV10-1	-	-	CASSEESSGNTIYF	TGCGCCAGCAGTGAGGAGAGCTCTGGAAACACCATATATTTT
15	TRBJ2-3	TRBV5-1	TRBD2	-	CASSSGRPGTDTQYF	TGCGCCAGCAGCTCCGGGAGGCCCGGCACAGATACGCAGTATTTT
15	TRBJ1-5	TRBV18	TRBD1	-	CASSPGQGAAQPQHF	TGTGCCAGCTCACCAGGTCAGGGGGCTGCCCAGCCCCAGCATTTT
12	TRBJ1-5	TRBV29-1	-	many	CSVGAGEGPQHF	TGCAGCGTTGGGGCAGGGGAAGGGCCCCAGCATTTT
14	TRBJ1-6	TRBV2	-	-	CASSALQGYSPLHF	TGTGCCAGCAGTGCCCTACAGGGTTATTCACCCCTCCACTTT
16	TRBJ1-1	TRBV10-3	TRBD1	-	CAIRDGGQGTNTEAFF	TGTGCCATCAGGGACGGTGGACAGGGGACGAACACTGAAGCTTTCTTT
15	TRBJ1-1	TRBV24-1	-	-	CATSIDNTVNTEAFF	TGTGCCACCAGCATCGACAACACAGTGAACACTGAAGCTTTCTTT
15	TRBJ2-2	TRBV28	TRBD1	once	CASSVAGTGNGELFF	TGTGCCAGCAGTGTAGCCGGGACAGGGAACGGGGAGCTGTTTTTT
15	TRBJ2-1	TRBV5-1	TRBD2	-	CASSLSSGGFEEQFF	TGCGCCAGCAGCTTGTCTAGCGGGGGGTTTGAGGAGCAGTTCTTC
16	TRBJ2-3	TRBV24-1	TRBD1	-	CATSDLTGGSTDTQYF	TGTGCCACCAGTGATCTCACAGGGGGGAGCACAGATACGCAGTATTTT
15	TRBJ2-7	TRBV11-2	TRBD2	-	CASSLDPAGGREQYF	TGTGCCAGCAGCTTAGATCCAGCGGGAGGGCGCGAGCAGTACTTC
15	TRBJ2-7	TRBV11-2	-	-	CASSYGLAKINEQYF	TGTGCCAGCAGCTACGGGCTAGCGAAGATTAACGAGCAGTACTTC
15	TRBJ1-2	TRBV5-1	TRBD1	-	CASRLRTGNRDGYTF	TGCGCCAGCAGACTTAGGACAGGGAATAGGGATGGCTACACCTTC
15	TRBJ2-6	TRBV28	-	few	CASSLVGTGANVLTF	TGTGCCAGCAGTTTGGTCGGGACAGGGGCCAACGTCCTGACTTTC
15	TRBJ2-1	TRBV19	TRBD2	-	CASSTTSGLYNEQFF	TGTGCCAGTAGCACAACTAGCGGTCTTTACAATGAGCAGTTCTTC
16	TRBJ1-1	TRBV18	-	once	CASSGGGLRMNTEAFF	TGTGCCAGCTCTGGGGGGGGGCTCAGGATGAACACTGAAGCTTTCTTT
17	TRBJ2-1	TRBV5-1	TRBD2	-	CASSSWVGFSGSNEQFF	TGCGCCAGCAGCTCTTGGGTGGGCTTTAGCGGGAGCAATGAGCAGTTCTTC